This note documents a single T cell receptor (beta chain) sequence. The data belong to a study of blood T cell repertoires in COVID-19. Study in general: Spain, Italy and the United States supplied samples that represented acute and convalescent COVID-19.

V shed 1 base and J shed 0 bases, with 9 bases lying between them. CDR3 length: 15 residues. CDR1 SGHNT and CDR2 YYREEE come from the germline V gene (reference sequence). Assay: immunoSEQ multiplex PCR; the TCRdb copy retains only in-frame clones and omits some. The sample lists approximately 140,000 clones, more than 70% seen once, with approximately 12% in the top ten. The clonotype originates from a man aged 55 to 70 with active or convalescent COVID-19. The sample comprised peripheral blood. This chain connects TRBV5-4 to TRBJ2-3, with unresolved D. The CDR3 is CASSLWATSTDTQYF. For the CDR3, the DNA is TGTGCCAGCAGCTTGTGGGCAACAAGCACAGATACGCAGTATTTT.